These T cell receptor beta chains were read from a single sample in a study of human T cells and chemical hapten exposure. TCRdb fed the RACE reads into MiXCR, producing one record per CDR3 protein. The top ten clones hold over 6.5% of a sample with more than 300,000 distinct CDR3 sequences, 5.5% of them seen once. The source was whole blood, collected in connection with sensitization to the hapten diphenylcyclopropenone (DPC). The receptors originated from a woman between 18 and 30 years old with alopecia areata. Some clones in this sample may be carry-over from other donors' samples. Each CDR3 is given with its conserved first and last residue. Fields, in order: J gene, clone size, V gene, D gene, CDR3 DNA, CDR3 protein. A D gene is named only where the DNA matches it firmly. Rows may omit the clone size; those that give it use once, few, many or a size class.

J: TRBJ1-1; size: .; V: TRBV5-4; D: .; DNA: TGTGCCAGCAGCTTGGGACCTCGTTTCTCCCCCGGTGAAGCTTTCTTT; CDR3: CASSLGPRFSPGEAFF
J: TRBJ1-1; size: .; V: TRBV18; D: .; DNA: TGTGCCAGCTCCGCGACCGAGCGCGCTGAAGCTTTCTTT; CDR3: CASSATERAEAFF
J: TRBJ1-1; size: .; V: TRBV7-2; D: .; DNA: TGTGCCAGCATGGGGATGGGCCTGAACACTGAAGCTTTCTTT; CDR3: CASMGMGLNTEAFF
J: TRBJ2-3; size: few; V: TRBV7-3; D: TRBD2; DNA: TGTGCCAGCAGCTCCTCTAGCGGGGAGGCAGATACGCAGTATTTT; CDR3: CASSSSSGEADTQYF
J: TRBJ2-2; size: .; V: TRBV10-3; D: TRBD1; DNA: TGTGCCATCAGTGACCTACAGGGGGCGGGCACCGGGGAGCTGTTTTTT; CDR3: CAISDLQGAGTGELFF
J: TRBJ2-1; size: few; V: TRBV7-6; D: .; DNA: TGTGCCAGCAGCTTAAGAGCGGTGAGCTCCTACAATGAGCAGTTCTTC; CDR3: CASSLRAVSSYNEQFF
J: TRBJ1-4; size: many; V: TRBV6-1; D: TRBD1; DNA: TGTGCCAGCAGTGCGACAGGGGGGAATGAAAAACTGTTTTTT; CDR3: CASSATGGNEKLFF
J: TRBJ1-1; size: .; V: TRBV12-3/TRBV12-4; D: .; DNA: TGTGCCAGAGTACGGGCGGGGGCCGAAGCTTTCTTT; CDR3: CARVRAGAEAFF
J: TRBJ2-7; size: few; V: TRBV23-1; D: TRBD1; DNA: TGCGCCAGCAGTCAAAACCAAATCCCTCGCCGACAGGGGGCCTACGAGCAGTACTTC; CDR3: CASSQNQIPRRQGAYEQYF
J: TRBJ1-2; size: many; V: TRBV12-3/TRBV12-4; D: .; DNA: TGTGCCAGCAGCCCCTACGATGGCTACACCTTC; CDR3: CASSPYDGYTF
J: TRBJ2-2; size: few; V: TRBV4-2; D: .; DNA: TGTGCCAGCAGCGCGGCGGGGTCGAACACCGGGGAGCTGTTTTTT; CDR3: CASSAAGSNTGELFF
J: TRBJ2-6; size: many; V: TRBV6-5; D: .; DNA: TGTGCCAGCAGTTACTTATTTCGGGGGGCATCTGGGGCCAACGTCCTGACTTTC; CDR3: CASSYLFRGASGANVLTF
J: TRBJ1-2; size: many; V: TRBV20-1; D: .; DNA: TGCAGTGCTAGAGACTCGGACACGGTCACTGGCTACACCTTC; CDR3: CSARDSDTVTGYTF
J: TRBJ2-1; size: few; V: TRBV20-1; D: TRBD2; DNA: TGCCAAGTAGCGGGGGGTTTCAATGAGCAGTTCTTC; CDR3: CQVAGGFNEQFF
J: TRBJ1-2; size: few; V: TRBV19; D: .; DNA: TGTGCCAGTAGTATTCGCTCCGCCCAGGGACATGGCTACACCTTC; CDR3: CASSIRSAQGHGYTF
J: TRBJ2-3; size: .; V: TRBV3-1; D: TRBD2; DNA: TGTGCCAGCAGCCCGATCCTAGCGGGGGGGCCCGACTTCACAGATACGCAGTATTTT; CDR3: CASSPILAGGPDFTDTQYF
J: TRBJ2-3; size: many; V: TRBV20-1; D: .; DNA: TGCAGTCCGCTAACCGGGGGCACAGATACGCAGTATTTT; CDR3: CSPLTGGTDTQYF
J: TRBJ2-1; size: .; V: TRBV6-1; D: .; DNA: TGTGCCAGCCCCAATGAGCAGTTCTTC; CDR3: CASPNEQFF
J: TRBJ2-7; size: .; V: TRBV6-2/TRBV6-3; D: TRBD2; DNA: TGTGCCAGCAGTTACTTGACTAGCAGGTACGAGCAGTACTTC; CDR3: CASSYLTSRYEQYF
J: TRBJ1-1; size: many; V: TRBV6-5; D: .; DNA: TGTGCCAGCAGTTACGACGGGAACACTGAAGCTTTCTTT; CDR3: CASSYDGNTEAFF
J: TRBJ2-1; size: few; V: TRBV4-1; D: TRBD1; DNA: TGCGCCAGCAGCCCAGCGCAACAGGGGTTGGTTTACAATGAGCAGTTCTTC; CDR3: CASSPAQQGLVYNEQFF
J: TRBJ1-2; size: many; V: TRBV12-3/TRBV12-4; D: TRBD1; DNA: TGTGCCAGCAGTACTGGACAGGGGGTAGGCTACACCTTC; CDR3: CASSTGQGVGYTF
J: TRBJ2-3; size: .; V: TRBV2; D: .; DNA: TGTGCCAGCAGTGGATTTTCGGGAAGAGGAGATACGCAGTATTTT; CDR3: CASSGFSGRGDTQYF
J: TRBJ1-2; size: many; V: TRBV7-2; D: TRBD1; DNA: TGTGCCAGCAGCTTAGAAAGGGGGCGCGGGTATGGCTACACCTTC; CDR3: CASSLERGRGYGYTF
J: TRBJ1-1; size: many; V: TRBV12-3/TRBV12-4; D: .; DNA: TGTGCCAGCAGCTTATACAACACTGAAGCTTTCTTT; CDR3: CASSLYNTEAFF
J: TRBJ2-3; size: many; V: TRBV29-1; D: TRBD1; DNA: TGCAGCGTTGGGCCGACAGGGGGCGCAGATACGCAGTATTTT; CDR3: CSVGPTGGADTQYF
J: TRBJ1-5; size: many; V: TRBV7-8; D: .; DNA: TGTGCCAGCAGCTTCCCATTTAGCAATCAGCCCCAGCATTTT; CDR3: CASSFPFSNQPQHF
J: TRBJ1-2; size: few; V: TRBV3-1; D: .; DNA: TGTGCCAGCAGCCCCCCGGGACCGGGAGGCTATGGCTACACCTTC; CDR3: CASSPPGPGGYGYTF
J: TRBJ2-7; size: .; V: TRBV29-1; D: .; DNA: TGCAGCGTTGATGTAGGGGGATACGAGCAGTACTTC; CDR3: CSVDVGGYEQYF
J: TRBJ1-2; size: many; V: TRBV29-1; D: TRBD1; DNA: TGCAGCACGGACCGGGACAGGGTGGACTACACCTTC; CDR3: CSTDRDRVDYTF
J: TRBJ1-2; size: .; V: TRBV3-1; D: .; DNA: TGTGCCAGCAGCCACGGGGGCGTAGGGGGTGGCTACACCTTC; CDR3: CASSHGGVGGGYTF
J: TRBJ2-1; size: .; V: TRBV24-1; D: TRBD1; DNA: TGTGCCACCAGTGATTTTGGCACAGGGGAGTTCTTC; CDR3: CATSDFGTGEFF
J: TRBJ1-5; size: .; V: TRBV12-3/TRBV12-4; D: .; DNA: TGTGCCAGCAGTTGGGCGAGGAGTCAGCCCCAGCATTTT; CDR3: CASSWARSQPQHF
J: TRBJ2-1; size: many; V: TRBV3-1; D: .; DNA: TGTGCCAGCAGCCAAGGGAACGGGCAGTACAATGAGCAGTTCTTC; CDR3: CASSQGNGQYNEQFF
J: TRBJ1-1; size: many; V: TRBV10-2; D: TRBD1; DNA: TGCGCCAGCAGGGGGACAGGGGGCCTGAACACTGAAGCTTTCTTT; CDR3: CASRGTGGLNTEAFF
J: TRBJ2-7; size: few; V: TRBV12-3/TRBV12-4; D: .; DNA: TGTGCCAGCAGTTTAGTGGACAGAGCCTACGAGCAGTACTTC; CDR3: CASSLVDRAYEQYF
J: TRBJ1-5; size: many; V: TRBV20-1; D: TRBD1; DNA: TGCAGTGCTAGGCAGGGGGCGAGTCAGCCCCAGCATTTT; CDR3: CSARQGASQPQHF
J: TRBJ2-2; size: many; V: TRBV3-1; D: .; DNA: TGTGCCAGCAGCCGACCAATGAGTCTCACCGGGGAGCTGTTTTTT; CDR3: CASSRPMSLTGELFF
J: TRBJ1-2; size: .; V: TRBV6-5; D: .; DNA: TGTGCCAGCAGTTACTCGACAGGAGCAGGGATATATGGCTACACCTTC; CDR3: CASSYSTGAGIYGYTF
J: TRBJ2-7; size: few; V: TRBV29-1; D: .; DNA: TGCAGCGTACTCTGGTGGGACAAGGCCTACGAGCAGTACTTC; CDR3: CSVLWWDKAYEQYF
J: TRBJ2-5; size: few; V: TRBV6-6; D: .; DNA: TGTGCCAGCATCTTCGCTCTCGGAGGGGACAGACAAGAGACCCAGTACTTC; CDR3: CASIFALGGDRQETQYF
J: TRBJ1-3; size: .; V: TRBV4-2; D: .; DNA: TGTGCCAGCAGCCCTTGGGGCTCTGGAAACACCATATATTTT; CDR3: CASSPWGSGNTIYF
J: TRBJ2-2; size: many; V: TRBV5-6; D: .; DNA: TGTGCCAGCAGCTTGTTTACGACGCCTCCCGGGGAGCTGTTTTTT; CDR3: CASSLFTTPPGELFF
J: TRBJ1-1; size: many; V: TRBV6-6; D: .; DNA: TGTGCCAGCAGCTCCGGGGGTTTTGAAGCTTTCTTT; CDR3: CASSSGGFEAFF
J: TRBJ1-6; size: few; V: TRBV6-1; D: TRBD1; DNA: TGTGCCAGCAGTGAACTGGACAGGGATTCACCCCTCCACTTT; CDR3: CASSELDRDSPLHF